The 16 T cell receptor beta chains below come from one sample, sequenced in a study of blood T cell repertoires in COVID-19. Sequenced by immunoSEQ multiplex PCR; TCRdb stores in-frame clones only, minus some. Of 150,000 to 200,000 clones in the sample, nearly 90% were seen once. Specimen: peripheral blood. Receptors were obtained from a man younger than 35 who had recovered from COVID-19.

The chain uses TRBV29-1 and TRBJ1-2; no clear D. Between the trimmed V and J ends, which lost 3 bases and 6 bases, there was a span of 8 bases. The CDR3 runs to 11 residues. CDR1 and CDR2 from the germline V gene are SQVTM and ANQGSEA. The CDR3, as DNA: TGCAGCGTTGAGGACTTGAATGGCTACACCTTC. It is translated as CSVEDLNGYTF.

The chain recombines TRBV19 with TRBJ1-5; 8 nucleotides align to TRBD1. The CDR3 is 16 residues long. CDR1 is LNHDA, CDR2 SQIVND, per germline (reference sequence). J was trimmed by 5 bases and V by 6 bases; bases with no gene match: 12. The CDR3 region is CASSRTGRESYQPQHF. The CDR3 DNA sequence: TGTGCCAGTAGCCGGACAGGGAGGGAATCTTATCAGCCCCAGCATTTT.

V is TRBV5-1 and J is TRBJ2-7; D is perhaps TRBD1 (6 bases). Trimming stripped 3 bases from V and 6 bases from J, with 10 bases between. The CDR3 consists of 12 residues. Germline lookup yields CDR1 SGHRS and CDR2 YFSETQ. This CDR3 is CASSSNRVEQYF. As DNA, the CDR3 is TGCGCCAGCAGCTCTAACAGGGTCGAGCAGTACTTC.

On this clone: This sample also contains other DNA sequences that code for the same CDR3. This chain connects TRBV7-2 to TRBJ2-1; 9 bases line up with TRBD2. The V gene end was trimmed by 2 bases and the J gene end by 4 bases; junction bases not matched to a gene: 3. The CDR3 contains 15 residues. The germline V gene encodes CDR1 SGHTA and CDR2 FQGNSA. The CDR3 region is CASSLTSGPYNEQFF. The CDR3 DNA reads as TGTGCCAGCAGCTTAACTAGCGGGCCATACAATGAGCAGTTCTTC.

The chain recombines TRBV4-1 with TRBJ2-7, with 11 positions matching TRBD2. The CDR3 is 15 residues long. Germline lookup yields CDR1 MGHRA and CDR2 YSYEKL. J lost 2 bases, V lost 3 bases, and 3 bases had no gene match. This CDR3 reads CASSHGTSGAYEQYF. CDR3 bases: TGCGCCAGCAGCCATGGGACTAGCGGTGCCTACGAGCAGTACTTC.

V is TRBV27 and J is TRBJ2-3; D might be TRBD2 (5 bases). Germline CDR1 MNHEY, CDR2 SMNVEV (reference sequence). There are 16 residues in the CDR3. Between the trimmed V and J ends, which lost 2 bases and 4 bases, there was a span of 16 bases. CDR3 region: CASSLIRALGADTQYF. The CDR3 nucleotides read TGTGCCAGCAGTTTAATTCGAGCCCTGGGAGCAGATACGCAGTATTTT.

The rearrangement uses TRBV5-6 and TRBJ2-7, with D perhaps matching TRBD1 (6 bases). The CDR3 loop spans 12 amino acids. Looked up from germline, CDR1 is SGHDT and CDR2 is YYEEEE. Trimming took off 0 bases at V and 6 bases at J, with 7 bases between the two ends. The CDR3 loop is CASSLGGPEQYF. The DNA for the CDR3 is TGTGCCAGCAGCTTGGGGGGGCCCGAGCAGTACTTC.

This chain uses TRBV7-2 with TRBJ2-2; 7 bases map to TRBD1. With V trimmed by 5 bases and J by 4 bases, 7 bases remained unmatched. Germline assignment: CDR1 SGHTA and CDR2 FQGNSA. The CDR3 covers 15 residues. CDR3 in amino acids: CASSQRQGGTGELFF. CDR3 in DNA: TGTGCCAGCAGCCAACGACAGGGCGGCACCGGGGAGCTGTTTTTT.

This rearrangement joins TRBV13 to TRBJ2-1; tentative D call: TRBD1 (5 bases). CDR3 length: 15 residues. With 3 bases removed from V and 4 bases from J, the gap between germline ends came to 13 bases. The germline gives CDR1 PRHDT, CDR2 FYEKMQ (reference sequence). The CDR3 sequence: CASSFQGGSYNEQFF. The CDR3 bases are TGTGCCAGCAGCTTTCAGGGTGGATCATACAATGAGCAGTTCTTC.

The sample holds one count of this clone. The genes are TRBV2 and TRBJ2-1; D gene ambiguous. The germline gives CDR1 SNHLY, CDR2 FYNNEI. Trimming stripped 2 bases from V and 6 bases from J, with 11 bases between. This CDR3 has 14 amino acids. CDR3 nucleotide sequence: TGTGCCAGCAGTGAAATAAGAGGTAGCAATGAGCAGTTCTTC. Its translation: CASSEIRGSNEQFF.

This chain uses TRBV5-6 with TRBJ2-6; D is uncertain. Germline CDR1 is SGHDT and CDR2 is YYEEEE. The CDR3 has 16 residues. V was shortened by 0 bases and J by 0 bases, with 7 bases between the two germline ends. CDR3 loop: CASSLGVSSGANVLTF. The CDR3 nucleotides are TGTGCCAGCAGCTTGGGCGTAAGCTCTGGGGCCAACGTCCTGACTTTC.

The chain couples TRBV11-2 to TRBJ1-2; the D is unclear. V lost 2 bases, J lost 2 bases, and 9 bases lay in between. The CDR3 is made up of 14 amino acids. CDR1 SGHAT and CDR2 FQNNGV come from the germline V gene. CDR3 nucleotide sequence: TGTGCCAGCAGCTTATTGGCAATCAACTATGGCTACACCTTC. Translating it yields CASSLLAINYGYTF.

The CDR3: CASSSQTTFTGELFF. The CDR3 DNA reads TGTGCCAGCTCATCCCAAACAACGTTTACCGGGGAGCTGTTTTTT. V is TRBV18 and J is TRBJ2-2, with D hard to call. V lost 5 bases and J lost 5, with 15 bases in between. Germline CDR1 reads KGHSH; CDR2 reads LQKENI. There are 15 residues in the CDR3.

The chain combines TRBV27 with TRBJ2-4, with a weak D call TRBD2 (6 bases). The germline V and J ends were trimmed by 5 bases and 8 bases, with 25 bases remaining between them. The V gene's germline CDR1 is MNHEY and CDR2 SMNVEV (reference sequence). The CDR3 totals 17 residues. The DNA of the CDR3 is TGTGCCAGCAGTCCCCTCGGGTCTGGGGGAGGTTTAGACATTCAGTACTTC. Its protein is CASSPLGSGGGLDIQYF.

This chain uses TRBV6-2 or TRBV6-3 with TRBJ1-2; 7 bases are shared with TRBD1. This CDR3 has 13 amino acids. Germline trimming cut 6 bases from V and 8 bases from J; bases unmatched to any gene: 9. CDR1 is MNHEY, CDR2 SVGEGT, per germline. In DNA form, the CDR3 reads TGTGCCAGCAGCCCTGACAGGGTGAGAGGCTACACCTTC. It encodes CASSPDRVRGYTF.

The rearrangement joins TRBV7-2 to TRBJ1-5, with D uncertain. The length of the CDR3 is 16 residues. Germline V gives CDR1 SGHTA, CDR2 FQGNSA. Trimming cost V 1 base and J 6 bases, with 16 bases left between them. This CDR3 reads CASSLGVDGKGQPQHF. In nucleotides, the CDR3 is TGTGCCAGCAGCTTAGGCGTCGACGGGAAGGGTCAGCCCCAGCATTTT.